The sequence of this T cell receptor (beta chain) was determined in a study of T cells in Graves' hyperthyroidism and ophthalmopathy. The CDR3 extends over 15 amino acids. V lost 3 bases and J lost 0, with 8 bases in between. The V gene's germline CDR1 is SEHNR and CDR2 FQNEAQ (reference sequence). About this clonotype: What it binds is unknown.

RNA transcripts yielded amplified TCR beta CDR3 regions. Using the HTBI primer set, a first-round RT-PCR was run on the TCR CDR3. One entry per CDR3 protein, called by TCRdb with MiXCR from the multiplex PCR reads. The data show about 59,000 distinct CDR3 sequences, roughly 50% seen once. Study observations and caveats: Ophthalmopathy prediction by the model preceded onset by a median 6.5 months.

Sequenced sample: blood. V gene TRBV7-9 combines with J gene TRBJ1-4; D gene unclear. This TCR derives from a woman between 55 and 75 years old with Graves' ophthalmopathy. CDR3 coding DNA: TGTGCCAGCAGCTTGGACGGAACAACTAATGAAAAACTGTTTTTT. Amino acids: CASSLDGTTNEKLFF.